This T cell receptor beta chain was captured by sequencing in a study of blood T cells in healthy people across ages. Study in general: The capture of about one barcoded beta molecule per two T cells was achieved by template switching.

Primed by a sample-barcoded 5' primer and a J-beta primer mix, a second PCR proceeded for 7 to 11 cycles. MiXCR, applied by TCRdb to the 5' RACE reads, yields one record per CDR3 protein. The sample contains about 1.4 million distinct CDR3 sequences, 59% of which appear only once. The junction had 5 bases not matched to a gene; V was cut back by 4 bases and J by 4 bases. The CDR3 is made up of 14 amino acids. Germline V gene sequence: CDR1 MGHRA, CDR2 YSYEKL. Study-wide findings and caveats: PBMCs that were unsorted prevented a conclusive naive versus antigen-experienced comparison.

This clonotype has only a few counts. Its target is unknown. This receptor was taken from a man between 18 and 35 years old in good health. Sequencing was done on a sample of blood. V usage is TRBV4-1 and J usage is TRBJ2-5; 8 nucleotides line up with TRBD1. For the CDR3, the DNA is TGCGCCAGCAGCCCCCAGACAGGGGTAGAGACCCAGTACTTC. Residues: CASSPQTGVETQYF.